Listed here is a single T cell receptor (beta chain). Its binding antigen is unknown. No much larger clone exists at a distance of one base, and base qualities are not known. These data belong to a study of T cell responses to AZD1222 COVID-19 vaccine (dated by TCRdb to the early 2020s). Notes on the research overall: TCR sequencing covered some 240 trial participants: 207 given two doses of AZD1222 and about 26 given two doses of MenACWY control vaccine. Enrollment into the trials was organized by age into subgroups of 18-55, 56-69 and 70-plus years, and those subgroups contained around 150, 28 and 57 TCR-sequenced participants, respectively.

General findings and caveats noted by the study authors: After two AZD1222 doses, both the breadth and the depth of spike-specific TCRs were significantly higher than at day 0 and than in MenACWY recipients. Epitopes outside the regions mutated in the B.1.351 and B.1.1.7 variants were reportedly recognized by nearly half of the unique spike-specific TCRs. Participants were mostly white British and included more females than males, and it was suggested by the authors that clonal diversity may have been underestimated. The 56-69-year group was small, and its depth increase did not reach significance, likely because of low power. CD4 TCRs associated with the vaccine covered the entire spike protein, and the dominant responses were in regions 160-218 and 743-854. Because no day 14 peak-response samples were available, the repertoires could be characterized only after the peak T cell response. Conclusions about previously exposed vaccinees are limited because only six or seven AZD1222 recipients were SARS-CoV-2 seropositive at baseline.

From the cysteine through the phenylalanine, the CDR3 covers 13 amino acids. Just the 39-base CDR3 DNA is kept, in frame starting at base 1. The V end loses 1 base and the J end loses 5 bases, and a stretch of 9 bases separates them. CDR1 SGHTS and CDR2 YDEGEE are derived from the germline V gene. The time point label here, explained by the study, means: about 28 days (+/-7) after the second vaccine dose. AZD1222 recipients whose second dose came at about 4 weeks and those whose second dose came at about 12 weeks were combined into one group, since spike-specific TCR depth and breadth did not differ between the two schedules. Vaccinee samples came from UK trials COV001 and COV002, including a single-blind randomized controlled phase 2/3 trial of AZD1222 (ChAdOx1 nCoV-19) in healthy adults. For TCRbeta chain sequencing, PBMC samples were collected from trial participants at day 0 and at day 28 after the second dose.

The CDR3 regions of human TCRbeta chains were subjected to immunosequencing. As for the original processing: TCRs in the repertoires were matched against a reference library of SARS-CoV-2-specific TCRs that had been generated with the MIRA antigen-specificity platform. Breadth was defined as the fraction of unique TCRs that were SARS-CoV-2-associated. Depth was defined as the fraction of total T cells that were SARS-CoV-2-associated. Each spike-specific TCR was assigned to its reactive spike region and to a CD4 or CD8 class using the MIRA data. Log10-transformed breadth and depth values were compared by one-way ANOVA with Sidak's multiple comparisons tests. TCRdb stores this immuneACCESS table with in-frame sequences only. Part of the clones is absent; in the studies checked, under half of the shortfall reflects unresolved V genes, and no reason is known for the rest. That table is the source of V, J and clone size, and D and trimming were worked out from the DNA. The sample records about 54,000 clones, 70% to 90% of which are singletons. More than 12% of the sample lies in the top ten.

The TCR was taken from an adult who received the AZD1222 COVID-19 vaccine. Sequencing was performed on peripheral blood, taken 28 days after the second AZD1222 dose. The sequence joins TRBV5-8 to TRBJ2-5; perhaps TRBD2 is the D gene, with 5 bases matching. The CDR3 here reads CASSLRGLETQYF. The DNA sequence is TGTGCCAGCAGCTTGCGAGGGCTGGAGACCCAGTACTTC.